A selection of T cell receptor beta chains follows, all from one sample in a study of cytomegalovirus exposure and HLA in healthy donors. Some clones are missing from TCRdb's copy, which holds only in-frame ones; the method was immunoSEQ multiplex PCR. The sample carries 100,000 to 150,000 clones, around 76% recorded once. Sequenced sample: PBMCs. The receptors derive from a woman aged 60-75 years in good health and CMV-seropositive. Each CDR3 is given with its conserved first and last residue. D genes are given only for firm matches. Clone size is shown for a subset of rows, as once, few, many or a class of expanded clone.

cdr3_nt: TGTGCCTGGAAACCAGCCATCCCCGGGACAGGGAAAAAATGGGACTTTGGCTACGAGCAGTACTTC
cdr3_aa: CAWKPAIPGTGKKWDFGYEQYF
cdr3_length: 22
d_call: TRBD1
v_call: TRBV30
j_call: TRBJ2-7
clone_size: once

cdr3_nt: TGTGCCTGGGCGGGGGGGGACTACTACGAGCAGTACTTC
cdr3_aa: CAWAGGDYYEQYF
cdr3_length: 13
d_call: TRBD2
v_call: TRBV30
j_call: TRBJ2-7
clone_size: -

cdr3_nt: TGTGCCAGCAGCTTTACCGGGGAGGGGGATACGCAGTATTTT
cdr3_aa: CASSFTGEGDTQYF
cdr3_length: 14
d_call: TRBD2
v_call: TRBV7-2
j_call: TRBJ2-3
clone_size: -

cdr3_nt: TGCGCCAGCAGCCAAGAACTTCAGGACAGCTCTGGAAACACCATATATTTT
cdr3_aa: CASSQELQDSSGNTIYF
cdr3_length: 17
d_call: -
v_call: TRBV4-1
j_call: TRBJ1-3
clone_size: -

cdr3_nt: TGTGCCAGCAGCCTTACTTGGACAAACACTGAAGCTTTCTTT
cdr3_aa: CASSLTWTNTEAFF
cdr3_length: 14
d_call: -
v_call: TRBV5-5
j_call: TRBJ1-1
clone_size: few

cdr3_nt: TGCGCCAGCAGCTTTTCAGGGGAGGGACAGCCCCAGCATTTT
cdr3_aa: CASSFSGEGQPQHF
cdr3_length: 14
d_call: -
v_call: TRBV5-1
j_call: TRBJ1-5
clone_size: -

cdr3_nt: TGTGCCAGCTCATTCGGAGAGGGATCCTACAATGAGCAGTTCTTC
cdr3_aa: CASSFGEGSYNEQFF
cdr3_length: 15
d_call: -
v_call: TRBV11-2
j_call: TRBJ2-1
clone_size: -

cdr3_nt: TGTGCCAGCAGCTTAGGCCGGGGAGTAAATGGCTACACCTTC
cdr3_aa: CASSLGRGVNGYTF
cdr3_length: 14
d_call: -
v_call: TRBV11-1
j_call: TRBJ1-2
clone_size: -

cdr3_nt: TGTGCCAGCAGCCATATAGGCAGGGGGCGCGGGAACACTGAAGCTTTCTTT
cdr3_aa: CASSHIGRGRGNTEAFF
cdr3_length: 17
d_call: TRBD1
v_call: TRBV7-2
j_call: TRBJ1-1
clone_size: -

cdr3_nt: TGCGCCAGCAGCTTTTCTACAGGAGGGGAAAAACTGTTTTTT
cdr3_aa: CASSFSTGGEKLFF
cdr3_length: 14
d_call: -
v_call: TRBV5-1
j_call: TRBJ1-4
clone_size: -

cdr3_nt: TGTGCCAGTAGTATAGACAGGGGAAGGGATTTATACAATGAGCAGTTCTTC
cdr3_aa: CASSIDRGRDLYNEQFF
cdr3_length: 17
d_call: -
v_call: TRBV19
j_call: TRBJ2-1
clone_size: -

cdr3_nt: TGCGCCAGCAGCCAAGACTTTCTAGCGGGGGGTTACAATGAGCAGTTCTTC
cdr3_aa: CASSQDFLAGGYNEQFF
cdr3_length: 17
d_call: TRBD2
v_call: TRBV4-3
j_call: TRBJ2-1
clone_size: -

cdr3_nt: TGTGCCAGCAGCCCCGGGCCTAGCGGGAGTATCGAGCAGTTCTTC
cdr3_aa: CASSPGPSGSIEQFF
cdr3_length: 15
d_call: TRBD2
v_call: TRBV7-3
j_call: TRBJ2-1
clone_size: -

cdr3_nt: TGTGCCAGCAGGGGGGCAAAGGTTGAGACCCAGTACTTC
cdr3_aa: CASRGAKVETQYF
cdr3_length: 13
d_call: -
v_call: TRBV7-2
j_call: TRBJ2-5
clone_size: -

cdr3_nt: TGTGCCAGCAGCGCCAAGGGAGGGTTCGGTGAAGCTTTCTTT
cdr3_aa: CASSAKGGFGEAFF
cdr3_length: 14
d_call: -
v_call: TRBV7-2
j_call: TRBJ1-1
clone_size: -

cdr3_nt: TGTGCCAGCACCCACGGGGGATATGGCTACACCTTC
cdr3_aa: CASTHGGYGYTF
cdr3_length: 12
d_call: -
v_call: TRBV6-1
j_call: TRBJ1-2
clone_size: -

cdr3_nt: TGTGCCAGCAGCTTAGCCATGGGCACGAGCTCCTACGAGCAGTACTTC
cdr3_aa: CASSLAMGTSSYEQYF
cdr3_length: 16
d_call: -
v_call: TRBV7-2
j_call: TRBJ2-7
clone_size: -

cdr3_nt: TGTGCCAGCAGCTTAGTGCTAGCGGGGCCCACAGATACGCAGTATTTT
cdr3_aa: CASSLVLAGPTDTQYF
cdr3_length: 16
d_call: TRBD2
v_call: TRBV7-3
j_call: TRBJ2-3
clone_size: -

cdr3_nt: TGTGCCAGCAGTTACAGGGGGGCGGGAGGGAAAAACATTCAGTACTTC
cdr3_aa: CASSYRGAGGKNIQYF
cdr3_length: 16
d_call: -
v_call: TRBV28
j_call: TRBJ2-4
clone_size: -

cdr3_nt: TGTGCCAGCAGCTTAGCTTTCACTTCCTACGAGCAGTACTTC
cdr3_aa: CASSLAFTSYEQYF
cdr3_length: 14
d_call: -
v_call: TRBV7-2
j_call: TRBJ2-7
clone_size: -

cdr3_nt: TGTGCCAGTATCGAGGCCGGGGGAAAGAGCAATCAGCCCCAGCATTTT
cdr3_aa: CASIEAGGKSNQPQHF
cdr3_length: 16
d_call: -
v_call: TRBV19
j_call: TRBJ1-5
clone_size: -

cdr3_nt: TGTGCCAGCGGGAATAGCGGGAGCCCCGGAGAGACCCAGTACTTC
cdr3_aa: CASGNSGSPGETQYF
cdr3_length: 15
d_call: TRBD2
v_call: TRBV2
j_call: TRBJ2-5
clone_size: -

cdr3_nt: TGTGCCAGCAGAAAAGCTAGCGGGCGTACAGATACGCAGTATTTT
cdr3_aa: CASRKASGRTDTQYF
cdr3_length: 15
d_call: TRBD2
v_call: TRBV5-4
j_call: TRBJ2-3
clone_size: -

cdr3_nt: TGTGCCAGCAGCTTTGAACAGGGAGGGCGAGAGACCCAGTACTTC
cdr3_aa: CASSFEQGGRETQYF
cdr3_length: 15
d_call: -
v_call: TRBV5-5
j_call: TRBJ2-5
clone_size: -

cdr3_nt: TGTGCCTGGAAAGACCGGAGGGACAGATTTCTTTCCCAAGAGACCCAGTACTTC
cdr3_aa: CAWKDRRDRFLSQETQYF
cdr3_length: 18
d_call: -
v_call: TRBV30
j_call: TRBJ2-5
clone_size: -